This TCR beta chain emerged from a study of cytomegalovirus exposure and HLA in healthy donors. Study details: Early released data comprised around 80 million unique TCRs from HLA-typed donors. Clustering assigned roughly 81% of the 350 to 400 genotyped donors to the Caucasian-associated ancestry cluster.

V lost 4 bases to trimming and J lost 4 bases, with 17 bases between them. The CDR3 has 16 residues. Germline CDR1 reads SGDLS; CDR2 reads YYNGEE. PCR used 60 Vbeta primers and 13 Jbeta primers. Libraries were prepared by immunoSEQ multiplex PCR; TCRdb keeps only in-frame clonotypes and omits some of them. The sample has roughly 100,000 clones, roughly three quarters seen once. This clone has only a few counts. The antigen is not known. Study results and caveats: Another analysis was done later, and it associated around 17,000 TCR beta sequences with HLA alleles at 0.05 false discovery rate. Earlier analysis yielded a pattern in which most TCR beta V segments were productive about 90% or about 30% of the time.

The sequenced sample consisted of PBMCs. The rearrangement uses TRBV9 and TRBJ2-2; D is uncertain. The sequence was obtained from a middle-aged man in good health and CMV-seronegative. The CDR3 nucleotides read TGTGCCAGCAGCACTCAGGCTCTCTCGGTCACCGGGGAGCTGTTTTTT. Protein: CASSTQALSVTGELFF. Combining the CDR3 with reference TRBV9 and TRBJ2-2 gives the whole variable domain DSGVTQTPKHLITATGQRVTLRCSPRSGDLSVYWYQQSLDQGLQFLIQYYNGEERAKGNILERFSAQQFPDLHSELNLSSLELGDSALYFCASSTQALSVTGELFFGEGSRLTVL.